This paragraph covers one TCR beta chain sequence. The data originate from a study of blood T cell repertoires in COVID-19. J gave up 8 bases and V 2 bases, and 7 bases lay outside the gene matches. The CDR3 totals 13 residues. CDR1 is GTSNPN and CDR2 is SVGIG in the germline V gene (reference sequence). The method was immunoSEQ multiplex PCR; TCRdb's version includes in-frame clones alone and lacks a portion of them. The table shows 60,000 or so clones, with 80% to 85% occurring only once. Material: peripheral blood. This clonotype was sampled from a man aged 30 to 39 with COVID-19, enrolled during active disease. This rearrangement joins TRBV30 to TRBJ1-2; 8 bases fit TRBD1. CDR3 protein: CAWSLTGGLGYTF. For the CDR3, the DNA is TGTGCCTGGAGTTTAACAGGGGGACTCGGCTACACCTTC.